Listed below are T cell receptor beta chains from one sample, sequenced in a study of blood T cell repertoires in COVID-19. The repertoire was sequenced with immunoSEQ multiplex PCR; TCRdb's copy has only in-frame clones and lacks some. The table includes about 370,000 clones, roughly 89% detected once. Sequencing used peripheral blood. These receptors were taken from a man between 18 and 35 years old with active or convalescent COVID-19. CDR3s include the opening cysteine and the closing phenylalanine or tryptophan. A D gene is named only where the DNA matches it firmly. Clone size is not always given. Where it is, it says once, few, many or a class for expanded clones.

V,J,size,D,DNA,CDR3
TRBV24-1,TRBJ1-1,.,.,TGTGCCACCAGTGACTCTAGGACAAGAAACACTGAAGCTTTCTTT,CATSDSRTRNTEAFF
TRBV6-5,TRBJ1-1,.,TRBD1,TGTGCCAGCAGCAGGACAGGAAACACTGAAGCTTTCTTT,CASSRTGNTEAFF
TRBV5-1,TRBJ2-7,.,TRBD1,TGCGCCAGCAGCTTGAAGAGCAGGGGGCCCTACGAGCAGTACTTC,CASSLKSRGPYEQYF
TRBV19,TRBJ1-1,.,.,TGTGCCAGTAGTGCCAGGGAAAGGAACACTGAAGCTTTCTTT,CASSARERNTEAFF
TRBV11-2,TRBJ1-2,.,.,TGTGCCAGCAGCAATTTAGTCGGCTACACCTTC,CASSNLVGYTF
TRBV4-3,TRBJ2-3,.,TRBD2,TGCGCCAGCAGCCAAGCCCCACTATTAGCGGGGTTAACTAGCACAGATACGCAGTATTTT,CASSQAPLLAGLTSTDTQYF
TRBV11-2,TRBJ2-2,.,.,TGTGCCAGCACCCGAGGAGGAACCGGGGAGCTGTTTTTT,CASTRGGTGELFF
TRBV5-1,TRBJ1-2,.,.,TGCGCCAGCAGCTTGGACGGTGACTATGGCTACACCTTC,CASSLDGDYGYTF
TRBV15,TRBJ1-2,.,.,TGTGCCACCAGCAGAGACCCGGACTATGGCTACACCTTC,CATSRDPDYGYTF
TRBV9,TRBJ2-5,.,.,TGTGCCAGCAGCGCCCTCTCGGAGACCCAGTACTTC,CASSALSETQYF
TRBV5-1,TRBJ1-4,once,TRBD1,TGCGCCAGCAGCTCCTCCGGGACAGGGGGCGCCAGAAAACTGTTTTTT,CASSSSGTGGARKLFF
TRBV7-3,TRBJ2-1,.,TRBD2,TGTGCCAGCAGCAGAGGACTAGCGGGAGGCCCCGCCTACAATGAGCAGTTCTTC,CASSRGLAGGPAYNEQFF
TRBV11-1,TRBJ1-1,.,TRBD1,TGTGCCAGCAGCTTCGACAGGGTAGAAGCTTTCTTT,CASSFDRVEAFF
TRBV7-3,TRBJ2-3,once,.,TGTGCCAGCAGCTTAACGTGGCCAGATACGCAGTATTTT,CASSLTWPDTQYF
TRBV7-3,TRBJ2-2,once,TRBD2,TGTGCCAGCAGCCCCCGGGGGGCGAACACCGGGGAGCTGTTTTTT,CASSPRGANTGELFF
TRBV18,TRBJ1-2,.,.,TGTGCCAGCTCACCATCGGGAAACTATGGCTACACCTTC,CASSPSGNYGYTF
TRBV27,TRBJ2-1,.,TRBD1,TGTGCCAGCAGTTTAAGAGGGACAGGTACCTACAATGAGCAGTTCTTC,CASSLRGTGTYNEQFF
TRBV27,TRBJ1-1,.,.,TGTGCCAGCAGTTTCGGCGGGGCTACTGAAGCTTTCTTT,CASSFGGATEAFF
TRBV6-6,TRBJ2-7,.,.,TGTGCCAGCAGTTCCGGACGGGGAAGCTCCTACGAGCAGTACTTC,CASSSGRGSSYEQYF
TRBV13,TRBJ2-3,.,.,TGTGCCAGCAGCTTAGCGGTGGAGTTAGGAGCAGATACGCAGTATTTT,CASSLAVELGADTQYF
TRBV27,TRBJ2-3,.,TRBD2,TGTGCCAGCAGTCCGAAATGGACTAGCGGGACCCAGTATTTT,CASSPKWTSGTQYF
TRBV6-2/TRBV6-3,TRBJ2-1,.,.,TGTGCCAGCAGTTACTCGAAGAATAGCGCGAGCTCCTACAATGAGCAGTTCTTC,CASSYSKNSASSYNEQFF
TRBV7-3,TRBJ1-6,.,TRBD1,TGTGCCAGCAGCTTAAGGGGACAGGTGAATTCACCCCTCCACTTT,CASSLRGQVNSPLHF
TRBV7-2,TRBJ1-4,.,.,TGTGCCAGCAGCCCAGGCAGGGAAAAACTGTTTTTT,CASSPGREKLFF
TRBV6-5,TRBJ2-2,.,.,TGTGCCAGCAGTTACTTCCGTTCGAACACCGGGGAGCTGTTTTTT,CASSYFRSNTGELFF
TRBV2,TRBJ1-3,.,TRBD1,TGTGCCAGCAGGGACAGGGCCTCTGGAAACACCATATATTTT,CASRDRASGNTIYF
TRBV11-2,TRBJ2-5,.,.,TGTGCCAGCAGCACAGCCGTGACCCAGTACTTC,CASSTAVTQYF
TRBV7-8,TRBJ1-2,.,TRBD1,TGTGCCAGCAGCTTAGAGGGACAGGGGGTTTCAAACTATGGCTACACCTTC,CASSLEGQGVSNYGYTF
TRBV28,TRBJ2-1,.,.,TGTGCCAGCCAGGGTCGGGTTTCCTACAATGAGCAGTTCTTC,CASQGRVSYNEQFF
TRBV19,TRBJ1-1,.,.,TGTGCCAGTAGTCCCTGGACAGACTCATACACTGAAGCTTTCTTT,CASSPWTDSYTEAFF
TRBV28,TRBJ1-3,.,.,TGTGCCAGCAGTTTGGCGGCTGGTGGAAACACCATATATTTT,CASSLAAGGNTIYF
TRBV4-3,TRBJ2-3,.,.,TGCGCCAGCAGCCAACAATTCGGGGAGGTGGATACGCAGTATTTT,CASSQQFGEVDTQYF